The sequence of this TCR beta chain was determined in a study of blood T cell repertoires in COVID-19 (dated by TCRdb to 2018 to 2021). The study in broad terms: Collaborator samples came from the United States, Italy and Spain and covered acute and convalescent phases of COVID-19. The prospective study material was composed of cDNA or gDNA derived from T cells, B-cell-depleted T cells, or PBMCs. Deeply sampled blood TCRbeta repertoires from subjects exposed to, actively infected with, or recovered from COVID-19 were included in the dataset. The repertoires were released in a freely available public database intended as a resource for research on the immune response to SARS-CoV-2. Samples came from the ongoing ImmuneRACE study (first 160 participants) plus 1,254 subjects from 6 global collaborators. A de-identified subject ID, COVID-19 status, age in years and sex were almost always included in the sample metadata. Where available, HLA class I and class II types were taken from metadata supplied by the sample provider and were not determined by assay-based typing. Summary of the overall study and its limitations: The amount of clinical and demographic metadata varied by source and participant and was provided uncurated.

Sequences MNHEY (CDR1) and SVGEGT (CDR2) are obtained from the germline V gene. Trimmed from V: 4 bases; trimmed from J: 1 base; junction bases lacking a gene match: 15. The CDR3, cysteine through valine, is 18 amino acids long. Only CDR3 DNA is held: 54 bases, read in frame from base 1. Each collaborating institution followed its own protocols to collect whole blood in K2EDTA tubes. For TCRbeta analysis, collaborator samples were shipped as frozen whole blood, as isolated PBMCs, or as DNA extracted from either sample type. This clone has a single count. Its antigen has not been determined. No base quality values were provided; no much bigger clone lies one nucleotide off. TCRbeta CDR3 regions were amplified from genomic DNA using the immunoSEQ Assay, a bias-controlled multiplex PCR. In the source study's methods: Within the assay, amplification of reference gene primers was used to estimate how many nucleated cells each sample contained. To quantify the absolute abundance of each unique TCRbeta CDR3 rearrangement, sequence reads were collapsed and filtered. For each sample, productive Simpson clonality was calculated as the square root of Simpson's diversity index over productive rearrangements. The source is immuneACCESS, and TCRdb retained only in-frame sequences with V and J called. Part of the clones is not carried over; for the studies checked, unresolved V genes explain less than half of this, and the remainder is unexplained. V and J calls and clone size are copied from that table; D and trimming were computed from the DNA. For this sample there are around 70,000 clones; 70% to 85% appear just once. The ten largest account for approximately 6.6% of the sample.

The TCR was taken from a man in his sixties with acute or convalescent COVID-19. Sample: peripheral blood. Recombination joined TRBV6-2 or TRBV6-3 with TRBJ2-7, with 8 bases in between that match TRBD1. Read as DNA, the sequence is TGTGCCAGCAGTTCTATACCATATGACAGGGGCTCGTCCTACGAGCAGTACGTC. This codes for CASSSIPYDRGSSYEQYV.